What follows is one T cell receptor (beta chain) and its context. CDR3 length: 15 amino acids. Germline-derived CDR1 and CDR2 are GTSNPN and SVGIG (reference sequence). V was shortened by 7 bases and J by 6 bases, with 19 bases between the two germline ends. This specimen comes from a study of blood T cell repertoires in COVID-19. Study information: Acute and convalescent COVID-19 specimens originated in the United States, Italy and Spain. Nucleic acid was either cDNA or gDNA, and it came from T cells, B-cell-depleted T cells, or PBMCs.

Per the original methods: The authors estimated nucleated cell counts from reference gene primer amplification. Profiled with immunoSEQ multiplex PCR; TCRdb holds only in-frame clones, not every one. V, J and clone size derive from that table, while D and trimming were established from the DNA sequence. Of some 220,000 clones listed, around 84% were seen once; the top ten hold over 10%. The rearrangement links TRBV30 to TRBJ1-6; the D gene is possibly TRBD1 (5 bases). The receptor was isolated from a human donor in a cohort sampled during active COVID-19. Material for sequencing was peripheral blood. The CDR3 DNA reads as TGTGCCTACCTGGGCAGGGTTTCAAGTAATTCACCCCTCCACTTT. Amino acids: CAYLGRVSSNSPLHF. Variable domain in full (rest from reference TRBV30 and TRBJ1-6): SQTIHQWPATLVQPVGSPLSLECTVEGTSNPNLYWYRQAAGRGLQLLFYSVGIGQISSEVPQNLSASRPQDRQFILSSKKLLLSDSGFYLCAYLGRVSSNSPLHFGNGTRLTVT.